The 17 T cell receptor beta chains in this list originate from one sample, sequenced in a study of control samples from healthy donors and cancer patients. Profiled with immunoSEQ multiplex PCR; TCRdb holds only in-frame clones, not every one. This sample has some 150,000 clones, with approximately 93% found just once. The source material was blood. The receptors shown here come from a man aged 45 to 65 in good health.

This chain connects TRBV5-1 to TRBJ2-4; D unclear. V dropped 0 bases and J dropped 0 bases, with 10 bases sitting between them. Per germline, CDR1 SGHRS and CDR2 YFSETQ. This CDR3 is 16 amino acids long. The CDR3 here is CASSLGTPLAKNIQYF. CDR3 DNA sequence: TGCGCCAGCAGCTTGGGAACACCCTTAGCCAAAAACATTCAGTACTTC.

The chain recombines TRBV6-2 or TRBV6-3 with TRBJ2-3, with 8 bases fitting TRBD1. This CDR3 has 15 amino acids. CDR1 is MNHEY and CDR2 is SVGEGT in the germline V gene. V gave up 4 bases and J gave up 5 bases; unmatched junction bases: 8. CDR3 nucleotide sequence: TGTGCCAGCAGTTCCCAGGACAGGGTAGGAGATACGCAGTATTTT. It is translated as CASSSQDRVGDTQYF.

Only one count was recorded for this clone. The genes are TRBV7-9 and TRBJ2-3; no clear D. Trimming removed 2 bases at V and 4 bases at J, with 7 bases between. CDR3 size: 13 residues. Germline values: CDR1 SEHNR, CDR2 FQNEAQ (reference sequence). The CDR3 loop is CASSLSGPDTQYF. The CDR3 coding sequence is TGTGCCAGCAGCTTAAGTGGGCCAGATACGCAGTATTTT.

The chain links TRBV28 to TRBJ1-6; the D is unclear. The V and J ends lost 10 bases and 8 bases respectively, with 21 bases between them. Germline V gene sequence: CDR1 MDHEN, CDR2 SYDVKM. The CDR3 spans 15 residues. CDR3 protein: CATYGRVTEDSPLHF. CDR3 nucleotide sequence: TGTGCCACCTACGGGCGGGTCACAGAAGATTCACCCCTCCACTTT.

The J gene is TRBJ1-4, the V gene TRBV5-1, with 12 bases fitting TRBD1. The J segment lost 7 bases and the V segment lost 5 bases, leaving 12 bases of the junction unmatched. The CDR3 has 17 amino acids. Germline values: CDR1 SGHRS, CDR2 YFSETQ. This CDR3 reads CASSSGQGALGGEKLFF. The CDR3 DNA reads as TGCGCCAGCAGTTCGGGACAGGGGGCGCTGGGAGGTGAAAAACTGTTTTTT.

The chain joins TRBV3-1 (or the pseudogene TRBV3-2) to TRBJ2-1; D not certain. CDR1 is LGHDT and CDR2 is YNNKEL in the germline V gene (reference sequence). V lost 4 bases, J lost 0 bases, and 16 bases lay in between. This CDR3 region has 17 residues. DNA of the CDR3: TGTGCCAGCAGCCTTGGTGGACCATGGAGCTCCTACAATGAGCAGTTCTTC. Translating gives CASSLGGPWSSYNEQFF.

The rearrangement links TRBV28 to TRBJ2-2; 7 positions match TRBD2. Germline V gene sequence: CDR1 MDHEN, CDR2 SYDVKM. The CDR3 runs to 16 residues. V gave up 7 bases and J gave up 6 bases; unmatched junction bases: 14. CDR3 coding DNA: TGTGCCAGCACCTCGGGAGGACGGCGGTCCGCCGGGGAGCTGTTTTTT. This sequence encodes CASTSGGRRSAGELFF. The full variable domain, with the rest looked up from reference TRBV28 and TRBJ2-2, is DVKVTQSSRYLVKRTGEKVFLECVQDMDHENMFWYRQDPGLGLRLIYFSYDVKMKEKGDIPEGYSVSREKKERFSLILESASTNQTSMYLCASTSGGRRSAGELFFGEGSRLTVL.

V gene TRBV4-1 combines with J gene TRBJ2-1; 14 bases agree with TRBD2. CDR3 size: 15 residues. CDR1 and CDR2 (germline): MGHRA, YSYEKL. V trimming: 5 bases; J trimming: 7 bases; junction bases outside the gene matches: 4. The CDR3: CASSSGLAGENEQFF. For the CDR3, the DNA is TGCGCCAGCAGCTCGGGACTAGCGGGAGAAAATGAGCAGTTCTTC.

J is TRBJ2-2 and V is TRBV7-3; a possible D gene is TRBD2 (5 bases). Trimming shortened V by 5 bases and J by 6 bases, and 13 bases separated the two germline ends. The CDR3 contains 14 residues. The germline CDR1 and CDR2 sequences are SGHTA and FQGTGA. Here the CDR3 DNA reads TGTGCCAGCAGCCTTATGGGTAGCGCCGGGGAGCTGTTTTTT. Its translation: CASSLMGSAGELFF.

The V and J genes are TRBV28 and TRBJ1-1, with D unclear. The V end was cut by 3 bases, the J end by 6 bases, with 11 bases between. This CDR3 comprises 13 residues. Germline V gives CDR1 MDHEN, CDR2 SYDVKM. Written as DNA, the CDR3 is TGTGCCAGCAGTTTCTCCTTGGGCGCTGAAGCTTTCTTT. Translation gives CASSFSLGAEAFF.

The J gene is TRBJ2-7, the V gene TRBV29-1, with D possibly matching TRBD1 (6 bases). Germline-derived CDR1 and CDR2 are SQVTM and ANQGSEA. The V and J ends lost 5 bases and 5 bases respectively, with 19 bases between them. This CDR3 has 14 amino acids. The CDR3 DNA follows: TGCAGCGTTCGGGACACCTATGTTTCCCACGAGCAGTACTTC. Translated: CSVRDTYVSHEQYF.

J is TRBJ2-1 and V is TRBV7-8; 13 nucleotides match TRBD2. The V gene's germline CDR1 is SGHVS and CDR2 FQNEAQ. The trim removed 2 bases at V and 8 bases at J, leaving 6 bases unmatched. This CDR3 region has 16 residues. Here the CDR3 DNA reads TGTGCCAGCAGCTTAAGGACTAGCGGGAGTTTCGATGAGCAGTTCTTC. It encodes CASSLRTSGSFDEQFF.

This clone occurred once. This chain connects TRBV14 to TRBJ2-6, with D unclear. CDR3 length equals 13 residues. V was trimmed by 6 bases and J by 2 bases, leaving 5 bases between them. Per germline, CDR1 SGHDN and CDR2 FVKESK. The CDR3 sequence is CASSRTGANVLTF. DNA of the CDR3: TGTGCCAGCAGTCGAACTGGGGCCAACGTCCTGACTTTC.

V gene TRBV7-9 combines with J gene TRBJ2-3, with 8 bases that match TRBD1. Germline V CDR1 and CDR2: SEHNR, FQNEAQ (reference sequence). The CDR3 has 15 amino acids. V dropped 5 bases and J dropped 4; count of bases not matched to a gene: 8. The CDR3 loop is CASSLGQGRADTQYF. CDR3 bases: TGTGCCAGCAGCCTTGGACAGGGTCGTGCAGATACGCAGTATTTT.

This CDR3 is CASSWKLAPGNEQFF. The CDR3 DNA is TGCGCCAGCAGCTGGAAACTAGCGCCAGGGAATGAGCAGTTCTTC. The chain combines TRBV5-1 with TRBJ2-1, with 7 positions matching TRBD2. CDR1 is SGHRS, CDR2 YFSETQ, per germline. There are 15 residues in the CDR3. The V and J ends lost 3 bases and 7 bases, in that order; junction bases with no gene match: 10.

This chain uses TRBV28 with TRBJ1-2, with D unresolved. Trimming took off 3 bases at V and 4 bases at J, with 6 bases between the two ends. CDR3 size: 12 residues. Per the germline V gene, CDR1 is MDHEN and CDR2 is SYDVKM. CDR3 loop: CASSFRSYGYTF. DNA for the CDR3: TGTGCCAGCAGTTTTCGGAGCTATGGCTACACCTTC.

The rearrangement uses TRBV5-1 and TRBJ2-2; D tentatively reads TRBD1 or TRBD2 (5 bases each). V was cut by 0 bases and J by 1 base, with 10 bases left in between. In germline, CDR1 is SGHRS, CDR2 YFSETQ. This CDR3 comprises 16 residues. The DNA of the CDR3 is TGCGCCAGCAGCTTGGCCCCGGGGCAGAACACCGGGGAGCTGTTTTTT. This codes for CASSLAPGQNTGELFF.